This is a list of T cell receptor beta chains from one sample in a study of blood T cell repertoires in COVID-19. TCRdb's table, derived via immunoSEQ multiplex PCR, lists solely in-frame clones and lacks some. This table holds some 120,000 clones, roughly 85% found once. The sequenced sample consisted of peripheral blood. Receptors originate from a woman aged 80 or over with acute or convalescent COVID-19. Each CDR3 is given with its conserved first and last residue.

v_gene	j_gene	CDR3aa
TRBV7-8	TRBJ1-5	CASSLVESGVGNQPQHF
TRBV21-1	TRBJ2-2	CASSKGPGDTGELFF
TRBV5-1	TRBJ1-6	CASTREEDSPLHF
TRBV9	TRBJ2-3	CASSFAGTSTDTQYF
TRBV12-3/TRBV12-4	TRBJ1-5	CASSNRGQPQHF
TRBV5-1	TRBJ2-1	CASSPDSYYNEQFF
TRBV29-1	TRBJ2-1	CSVVAPRGNNEQFF
TRBV2	TRBJ2-5	CASSSGQKETQYF
TRBV18	TRBJ1-2	CASSPSTGIDGYTF
TRBV6-2/TRBV6-3	TRBJ1-2	CASSQDRGKYGYTF
TRBV28	TRBJ1-5	CASSPGGGLKLSNQPQHF
TRBV29-1	TRBJ1-2	CSVVLRDSPDENYGYTF
TRBV5-1	TRBJ2-5	CASSFNQETQYF
TRBV3-1/TRBV3-2	TRBJ2-3	CASSPRTDTQYF
TRBV5-1	TRBJ2-7	CASSLGDSPYEQYF
TRBV29-1	TRBJ1-1	CSVTGNTEAFF
TRBV19	TRBJ1-5	CASSTRQGHSNQPQHF
TRBV2	TRBJ1-1	CASRDRGKEAFF
TRBV27	TRBJ1-5	CASSSGTARVNQPQHF